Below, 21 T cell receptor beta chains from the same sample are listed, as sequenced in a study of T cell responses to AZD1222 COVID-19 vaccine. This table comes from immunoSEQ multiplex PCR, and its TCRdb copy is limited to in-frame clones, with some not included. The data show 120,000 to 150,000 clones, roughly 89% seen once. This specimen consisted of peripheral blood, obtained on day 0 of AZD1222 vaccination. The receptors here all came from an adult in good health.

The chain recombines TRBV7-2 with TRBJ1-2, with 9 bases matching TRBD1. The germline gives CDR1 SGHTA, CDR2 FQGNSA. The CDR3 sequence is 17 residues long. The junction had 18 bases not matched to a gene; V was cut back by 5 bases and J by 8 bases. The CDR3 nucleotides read TGTGCCAGCAGCGAACCCCCGGGACAGGGTCACCCCAAAGGCTACACCTTC. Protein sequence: CASSEPPGQGHPKGYTF.

CDR3 nucleotides: TGTGCCAGCAGTTACACCGGACTAGCGGGAGGGGTCCTCTATAGCACAGATACGCAGTATTTT. As protein: CASSYTGLAGGVLYSTDTQYF. This chain joins TRBV6-2 or TRBV6-3 and TRBJ2-3, with TRBD2 matching 15 bases. Germline V gene lookup returns CDR1 MNHEY and CDR2 SVGEGT. Trimming took 2 bases from V and 0 from J; bases not matched to a gene: 12. The CDR3 has 21 amino acids.

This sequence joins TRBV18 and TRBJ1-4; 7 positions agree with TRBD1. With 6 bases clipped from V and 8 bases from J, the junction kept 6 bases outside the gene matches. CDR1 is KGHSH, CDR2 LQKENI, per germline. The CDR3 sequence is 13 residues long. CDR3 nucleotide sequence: TGTGCCAGCTCCCCCGACAGGGAAGAAAAACTGTTTTTT. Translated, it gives CASSPDREEKLFF.

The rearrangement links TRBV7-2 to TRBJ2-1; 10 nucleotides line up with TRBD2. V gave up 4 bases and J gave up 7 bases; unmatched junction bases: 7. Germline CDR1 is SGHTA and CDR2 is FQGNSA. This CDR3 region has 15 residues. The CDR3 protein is CASSSLAGVMNEQFF. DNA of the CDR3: TGTGCCAGCAGCTCCCTAGCGGGAGTGATGAATGAGCAGTTCTTC.

As DNA, the CDR3 is TGTGCCAGCTCATTGGACTCACTAGAGACCCAGTACTTC. It is translated as CASSLDSLETQYF. V gene TRBV7-3 combines with J gene TRBJ2-5; TRBD2 might be the D (5 bases). The CDR3 runs to 13 residues. Germline V gene data show CDR1 as SGHTA and CDR2 as FQGTGA. Trimming pared 8 bases from V and 4 bases from J, leaving 14 bases between.

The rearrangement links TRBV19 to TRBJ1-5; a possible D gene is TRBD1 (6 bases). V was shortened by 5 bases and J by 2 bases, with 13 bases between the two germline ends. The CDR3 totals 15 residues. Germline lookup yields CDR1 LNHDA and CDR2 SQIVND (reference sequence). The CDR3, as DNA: TGTGCCAGTAGTTTGTCAGGGGCACGCAATCAGCCCCAGCATTTT. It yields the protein CASSLSGARNQPQHF.

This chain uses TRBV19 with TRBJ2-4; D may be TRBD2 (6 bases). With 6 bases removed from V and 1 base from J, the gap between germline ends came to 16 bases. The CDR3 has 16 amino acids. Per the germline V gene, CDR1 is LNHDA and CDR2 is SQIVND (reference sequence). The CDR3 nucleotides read TGTGCCAGTAGATTGGAGGGGCGAGGGGCCAAAAACATTCAGTACTTC. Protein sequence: CASRLEGRGAKNIQYF.

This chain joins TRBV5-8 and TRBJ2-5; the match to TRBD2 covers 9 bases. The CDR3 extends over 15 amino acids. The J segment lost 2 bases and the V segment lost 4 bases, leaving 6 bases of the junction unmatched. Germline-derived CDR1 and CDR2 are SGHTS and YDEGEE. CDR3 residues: CASSRMTSGQETQYF. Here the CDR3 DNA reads TGTGCCAGCAGCCGAATGACTAGCGGACAAGAGACCCAGTACTTC.

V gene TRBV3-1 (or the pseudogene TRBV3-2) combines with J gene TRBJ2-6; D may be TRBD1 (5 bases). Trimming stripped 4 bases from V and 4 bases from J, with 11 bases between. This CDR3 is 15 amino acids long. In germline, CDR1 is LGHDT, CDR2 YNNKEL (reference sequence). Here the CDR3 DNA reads TGTGCCAGCAGCCTGGGGCGATCCGGGGCCAACGTCCTGACTTTC. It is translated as CASSLGRSGANVLTF.

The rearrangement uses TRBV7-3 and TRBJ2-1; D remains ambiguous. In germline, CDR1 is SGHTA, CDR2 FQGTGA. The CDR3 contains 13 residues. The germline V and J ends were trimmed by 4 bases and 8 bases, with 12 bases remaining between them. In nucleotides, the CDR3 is TGTGCCAGCAGCTCGGGTTTAAGCGATGAGCAGTTCTTC. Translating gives CASSSGLSDEQFF.

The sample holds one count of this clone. CDR3 sequence (DNA): TGCGCCAGCACCGCACTCCAGGGCATAACAGATACGCAGTATTTT. Protein: CASTALQGITDTQYF. The genes are TRBV5-1 and TRBJ2-3, with D maybe TRBD1 (5 bases). CDR1 and CDR2 from the germline V gene are SGHRS and YFSETQ. This CDR3 spans 15 amino acids. V was trimmed by 6 bases and J by 3 bases, leaving 17 bases between them.

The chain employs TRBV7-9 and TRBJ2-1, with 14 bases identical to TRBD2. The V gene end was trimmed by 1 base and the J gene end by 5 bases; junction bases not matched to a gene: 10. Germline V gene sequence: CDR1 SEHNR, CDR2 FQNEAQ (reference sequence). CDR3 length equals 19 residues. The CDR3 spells CASSLVNLGLAGEHNEQFF. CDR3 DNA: TGTGCCAGCAGCTTAGTCAATTTGGGACTAGCGGGAGAACACAATGAGCAGTTCTTC.

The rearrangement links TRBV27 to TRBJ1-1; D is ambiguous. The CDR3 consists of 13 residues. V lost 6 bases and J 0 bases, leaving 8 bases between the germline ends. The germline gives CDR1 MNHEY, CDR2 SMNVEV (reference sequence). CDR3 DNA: TGTGCCAGCAGGGTGGGCATGAACACTGAAGCTTTCTTT. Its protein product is CASRVGMNTEAFF.

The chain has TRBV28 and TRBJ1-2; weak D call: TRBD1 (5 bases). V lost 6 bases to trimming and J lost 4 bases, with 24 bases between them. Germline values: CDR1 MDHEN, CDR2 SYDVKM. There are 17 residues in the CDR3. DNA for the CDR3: TGTGCCAGCAGCCCGAATTCGGGAGCGGGGACGGGCTATGGCTACACCTTC. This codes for CASSPNSGAGTGYGYTF.

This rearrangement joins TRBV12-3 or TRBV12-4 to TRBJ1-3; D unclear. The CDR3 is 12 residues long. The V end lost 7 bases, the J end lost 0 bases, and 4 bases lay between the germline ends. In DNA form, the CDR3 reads TGTGCCAGCAATCTCTCTGGAAACACCATATATTTT. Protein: CASNLSGNTIYF.

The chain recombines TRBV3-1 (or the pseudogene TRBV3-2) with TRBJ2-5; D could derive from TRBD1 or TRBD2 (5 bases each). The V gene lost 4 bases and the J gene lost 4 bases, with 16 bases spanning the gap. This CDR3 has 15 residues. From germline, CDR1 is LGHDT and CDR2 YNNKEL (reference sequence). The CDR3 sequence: CASSPRARGVETQYF. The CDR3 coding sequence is TGTGCCAGCAGCCCCCGAGCGAGGGGTGTAGAGACCCAGTACTTC.

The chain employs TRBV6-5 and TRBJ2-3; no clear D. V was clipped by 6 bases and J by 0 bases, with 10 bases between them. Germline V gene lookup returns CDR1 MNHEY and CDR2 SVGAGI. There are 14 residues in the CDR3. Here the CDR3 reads CASRRLRSTDTQYF. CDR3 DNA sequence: TGTGCCAGCAGAAGGCTGCGAAGCACAGATACGCAGTATTTT.

The CDR3 region has the DNA TGTGCCAGCAGTTTATCGGCGGGCGGAGCCTACGAGCAGTACTTC. Translation: CASSLSAGGAYEQYF. This chain uses TRBV27 with TRBJ2-7; D might be TRBD2 (5 bases). Germline V gives CDR1 MNHEY, CDR2 SMNVEV (reference sequence). CDR3 size: 15 residues. The V end lost 0 bases, the J end lost 2 bases, and 11 bases lay between the germline ends.

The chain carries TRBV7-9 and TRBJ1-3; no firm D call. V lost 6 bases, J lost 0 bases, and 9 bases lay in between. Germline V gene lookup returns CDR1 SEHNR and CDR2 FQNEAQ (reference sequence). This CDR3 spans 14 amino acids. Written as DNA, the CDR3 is TGTGCCAGCAGTCGCAGTGGCTCTGGAAACACCATATATTTT. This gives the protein CASSRSGSGNTIYF.

CDR3 protein: CASSYKEGAGANVLTF. The CDR3, as DNA: TGTGCCAGCAGCTACAAAGAAGGAGCTGGGGCCAACGTCCTGACTTTC. This chain joins TRBV7-9 and TRBJ2-6, with no clear D. Germline CDR1 and CDR2: SEHNR and FQNEAQ (reference sequence). The CDR3 covers 16 residues. Between the trimmed V and J ends, which lost 4 bases and 2 bases, there was a span of 12 bases.

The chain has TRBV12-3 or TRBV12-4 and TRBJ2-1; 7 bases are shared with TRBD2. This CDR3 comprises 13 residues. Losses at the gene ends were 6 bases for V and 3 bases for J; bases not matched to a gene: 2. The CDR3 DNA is TGTGCCAGCAGGGTAGCGGGCTACAATGAGCAGTTCTTC. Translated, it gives CASRVAGYNEQFF.